This is a list of T cell receptor beta chains from one sample in a study of blood T cells in healthy people across ages. Each CDR3 protein gets one entry after TCRdb re-called the 5' RACE reads with MiXCR. The profile shows 950,000 to 1,200,000 distinct CDR3 sequences, 30% to 40% of them singletons. The sequencing input was blood. The receptors here all came from a man between 18 and 29 years old in good health. The CDR3 runs from the conserved cysteine through the conserved F or W. A D gene is named only where the DNA matches it firmly. A clone size is listed for some rows: how often the clone was seen (once, few, many), or a class if it is expanded.

V,D,J,size,DNA,CDR3
TRBV20-1,.,TRBJ2-3,.,TGCAGTGCTAGGAGTAGAGATACGCAGTATTTT,CSARSRDTQYF
TRBV15,.,TRBJ2-1,.,TGTGCCACCAGCAGAGATCGACAGACTTACAATGAGCAGTTCTTC,CATSRDRQTYNEQFF
TRBV4-3,.,TRBJ2-3,.,TGCGCCAGCAGCCAAGTCGGAGAAAGCACAGATACGCAGTATTTT,CASSQVGESTDTQYF
TRBV14,TRBD1,TRBJ1-1,.,TGTGCCAGCAGCCAAGCCGCCGGGACAGGGGCTTTCTTT,CASSQAAGTGAFF
TRBV4-1,TRBD1,TRBJ1-1,.,TGCGCCAGCAGCCAAAGGACAGGGGGCAGGACTGAAGCTTTCTTT,CASSQRTGGRTEAFF
TRBV5-1,TRBD1,TRBJ2-1,few,TGCGCCAGCAGCCTGGCTGGACAGGCATACAATGAGCAGTTCTTC,CASSLAGQAYNEQFF
TRBV28,.,TRBJ1-5,.,TGTGCCAGCAGTGGACCGCGAGACCAGCCCCAGCATTTT,CASSGPRDQPQHF
TRBV4-3,.,TRBJ1-2,.,TGCGCCAGCAGCCAAGATGGGGGGCTTAGGTATGGCTACACCTTC,CASSQDGGLRYGYTF
TRBV5-1,.,TRBJ2-2,few,TGCGCCAGCACCTATAACGCCGGGGAGCTGTTTTTT,CASTYNAGELFF
TRBV7-9,TRBD1,TRBJ1-2,.,TGTGCCAGCAGCCCTGGGGGACAGGGGAAAGGCTACACCTTC,CASSPGGQGKGYTF
TRBV4-1,.,TRBJ1-3,.,TGCGCCAGCAGCCAAGGAAGTGGAGGACAGCTCTCTGGAAACACCATATATTTT,CASSQGSGGQLSGNTIYF
TRBV29-1,.,TRBJ1-1,.,TGCAGCGTTGATGTGCACTCCCGGATCGGGACTGAAGCTTTCTTT,CSVDVHSRIGTEAFF
TRBV7-2,TRBD2,TRBJ2-4,.,TGTGCCAGCAGCTTTCAAGCGGGGGACTTAGCCAAAAACATTCAGTACTTC,CASSFQAGDLAKNIQYF
TRBV27,.,TRBJ1-4,.,TGTGCCAGCAGGGGGATGTTGGATGAAAAACTGTTTTTT,CASRGMLDEKLFF
TRBV29-1,.,TRBJ1-2,.,TGCAGCGTTGAAAGGGGTGTAGGGAAGGGCTACACCTTC,CSVERGVGKGYTF
TRBV20-1,.,TRBJ2-3,few,TGCAGTGCTAGACCGCGGACTAGCACAGATACGCAGTATTTT,CSARPRTSTDTQYF
TRBV12-3/TRBV12-4,TRBD1,TRBJ2-1,few,TGTGCCAGCAGTTCGCTGGGACACGTCCTCCCAGGGGGCTACAATGAGCAGTTCTTC,CASSSLGHVLPGGYNEQFF
TRBV20-1,.,TRBJ1-6,once,TGCAGTGCTAATGTGGGTAGCTCTACCTCACCCCTCCACTTT,CSANVGSSTSPLHF
TRBV25-1,.,TRBJ2-1,.,TGTGCCAGCGTCGCGGACCACTCAGGTAATGAGCAGTTCTTC,CASVADHSGNEQFF
TRBV20-1,.,TRBJ2-2,few,TGCAGTGCCCCCTATTACACCGGGGAGCTGTTTTTT,CSAPYYTGELFF
TRBV20-1,TRBD1,TRBJ2-2,.,TGCAGTGCTAGGCGGACAGGGGAAGGGGAGCTGTTTTTT,CSARRTGEGELFF
TRBV20-1,.,TRBJ1-5,.,TGCAGTGCGAAAGGGGCTAACAATCAGCCCCAGCATTTT,CSAKGANNQPQHF
TRBV10-3,TRBD1,TRBJ2-3,few,TGTGCCACCGAGGGGGCGGGAGATACGCAGTATTTT,CATEGAGDTQYF
TRBV3-1,TRBD2,TRBJ2-1,few,TGTGCCAGCAGCCAAAGTGGAGCGGGGGAGTGGAATGAGCAGTTCTTC,CASSQSGAGEWNEQFF
TRBV20-1,.,TRBJ2-3,few,TGCAGTGCTGATAAAGATACGCAGTATTTT,CSADKDTQYF
TRBV3-1,TRBD2,TRBJ2-5,few,TGTGCCAGCAGCCAGGACCTCGTAGCGGGGAATCGCCGGTACTTC,CASSQDLVAGNRRYF
TRBV4-1,.,TRBJ1-2,few,TGCGCCAGCAGCCAAGTGGTAACTAACTATGGCTACACCTTC,CASSQVVTNYGYTF
TRBV29-1,.,TRBJ2-2,few,TGCAGCGTTCGTGGGGGCGGGGAGCTGTTTTTT,CSVRGGGELFF
TRBV20-1,TRBD1,TRBJ1-1,few,TGCAGTGCCCCTGGACAGGGACAAACTGAAGCTTTCTTT,CSAPGQGQTEAFF
TRBV20-1,.,TRBJ2-2,few,TGCAGTGCTAGATCAGGCTATTCCGGGGAGCTGTTTTTT,CSARSGYSGELFF
TRBV7-2,.,TRBJ2-7,few,TGTGCCAGCAGCATCCGGGACGTAATAACCTACGAGCAGTACTTC,CASSIRDVITYEQYF
TRBV25-1,.,TRBJ2-5,.,TGTGCCAGCAGTGACTTTGAGACCCAGTACTTC,CASSDFETQYF
TRBV24-1,TRBD1,TRBJ1-4,.,TGTGCCACCAGTGGCCCTACGGGACAGGGGCACGAAAAACTGTTTTTT,CATSGPTGQGHEKLFF
TRBV5-1,TRBD1,TRBJ2-2,once,TGCGCCAGCAGCTTGAGGGACAGTTCGAACACCGGGGAGCTGTTTTTT,CASSLRDSSNTGELFF
TRBV12-3/TRBV12-4,TRBD2,TRBJ2-3,.,TGTGCCAGCAGTTTGGCACTAGCGGGGGGGCCATGGGATACGCAGTATTTT,CASSLALAGGPWDTQYF
TRBV5-1,TRBD2,TRBJ2-1,.,TGCGCCAGCAGCGGGACTAGCGGGGTTAATGAGCAGTTCTTC,CASSGTSGVNEQFF
TRBV20-1,.,TRBJ2-5,many,TGCAGTGCTAGAGATCGAGTACTAAGCCAAGAGACCCAGTACTTC,CSARDRVLSQETQYF
TRBV5-1,.,TRBJ2-5,few,TGCGCCAGCAGTCGGCGAGGTGCCCTCCAAGAGACCCAGTACTTC,CASSRRGALQETQYF
TRBV20-1,TRBD1,TRBJ2-1,.,TGCAGTGCTAGAAAGGGGGCCTCCTACAATGAGCAGTTCTTC,CSARKGASYNEQFF
TRBV20-1,.,TRBJ2-3,.,TGCAGTGCATGGGGTCCTAGCGAGGGAATAGATACGCAGTATTTT,CSAWGPSEGIDTQYF
TRBV11-2,.,TRBJ1-1,.,TGTGCCAGCAGCTTTAGGGGCACGCGGAGCGCTGAAGCTTTCTTT,CASSFRGTRSAEAFF
TRBV18,.,TRBJ1-5,.,TGTGCCAGCTCTCAAGGGTCAGGGAAGGGTAATCAGCCCCAGCATTTT,CASSQGSGKGNQPQHF